This is a list of T cell receptor beta chains from one sample in a study of T cell responses to AZD1222 COVID-19 vaccine. The protocol was immunoSEQ multiplex PCR, while the TCRdb copy is restricted to in-frame clones and leaves out a portion. The sample lists tens of thousands of clones; about 90% were seen once. The specimen comprised peripheral blood, sampled 28 days after the second AZD1222 dose. Receptors originate from an adult who received the AZD1222 COVID-19 vaccine. Each CDR3 is given with its conserved first and last residue. The D gene is left open where the match is weak. Size values are once, few and many counts, or a class for expanded clones, and some rows have none.

length: 17; J: TRBJ2-2; size: .; V: TRBV2; D: TRBD2; CDR3: CASSAIRDYTNTGELFF; DNA: TGTGCCAGCAGTGCAATCCGGGACTACACAAACACCGGGGAGCTGTTTTTT
length: 14; J: TRBJ2-3; size: .; V: TRBV3-1/TRBV3-2; D: .; CDR3: CASSQDPISDTQYF; DNA: TGTGCCAGCAGCCAAGACCCAATTTCAGATACGCAGTATTTT
length: 14; J: TRBJ1-4; size: .; V: TRBV6-1; D: .; CDR3: CASTAGTKSEKLFF; DNA: TGTGCCAGCACCGCCGGGACCAAGTCTGAAAAACTGTTTTTT
length: 14; J: TRBJ2-3; size: .; V: TRBV4-2; D: .; CDR3: CASRRGTSTDTQYF; DNA: TGTGCCAGCAGGCGAGGGACCTCCACAGATACGCAGTATTTT
length: 11; J: TRBJ1-1; size: .; V: TRBV10-2; D: TRBD1; CDR3: CASRTGSEAFF; DNA: TGCGCCAGCAGGACAGGGTCTGAAGCTTTCTTT
length: 15; J: TRBJ2-3; size: .; V: TRBV6-5; D: TRBD2; CDR3: CASSLTSGDSDTQYF; DNA: TGTGCCAGCAGTTTGACTAGCGGGGACTCCGATACGCAGTATTTT
length: 14; J: TRBJ2-1; size: few; V: TRBV27; D: .; CDR3: CASSFRGRGDEQFF; DNA: TGTGCCAGCAGTTTCCGTGGGAGAGGGGATGAGCAGTTCTTC
length: 13; J: TRBJ2-1; size: .; V: TRBV7-3; D: TRBD2; CDR3: CASSATPLAVQFF; DNA: TGTGCCAGCAGCGCGACCCCCCTAGCGGTGCAGTTCTTC
length: 14; J: TRBJ1-1; size: .; V: TRBV6-6; D: .; CDR3: CASSPQVGNTEAFF; DNA: TGTGCCAGCAGTCCACAGGTGGGGAACACTGAAGCTTTCTTT
length: 12; J: TRBJ1-1; size: few; V: TRBV10-1; D: .; CDR3: CASSVGNTEAFF; DNA: TGCGCCAGCAGTGTAGGGAACACTGAAGCTTTCTTT
length: 13; J: TRBJ1-2; size: once; V: TRBV6-4; D: TRBD1; CDR3: CASSGDRDYGYTF; DNA: TGTGCCAGCAGTGGGGACAGGGACTATGGCTACACCTTC
length: 15; J: TRBJ2-5; size: .; V: TRBV4-2; D: .; CDR3: CASSLGSEGQETQYF; DNA: TGTGCCAGCAGCCTCGGGTCGGAAGGACAAGAGACCCAGTACTTC
length: 14; J: TRBJ1-1; size: once; V: TRBV13; D: .; CDR3: CASSVTGLNTEAFF; DNA: TGTGCCAGCAGCGTCACAGGGTTGAACACTGAAGCTTTCTTT
length: 16; J: TRBJ2-1; size: .; V: TRBV5-6; D: .; CDR3: CASSPMGQGGSGEQFF; DNA: TGTGCCAGCAGCCCCATGGGGCAGGGGGGATCGGGTGAGCAGTTCTTC
length: 14; J: TRBJ2-7; size: .; V: TRBV6-5; D: .; CDR3: CASSTWTVNYEQYF; DNA: TGTGCCAGCAGTACCTGGACCGTTAACTACGAGCAGTACTTC
length: 15; J: TRBJ2-1; size: few; V: TRBV6-1; D: .; CDR3: CASSEVLGTNNEQFF; DNA: TGTGCCAGCAGTGAAGTACTAGGGACGAACAATGAGCAGTTCTTC
length: 12; J: TRBJ1-4; size: .; V: TRBV12-3/TRBV12-4; D: TRBD1; CDR3: CASRGGTEKLFF; DNA: TGTGCCAGCAGAGGGGGCACGGAAAAACTGTTTTTT
length: 11; J: TRBJ2-1; size: .; V: TRBV6-6; D: .; CDR3: CASSSPVEQFF; DNA: TGTGCCAGCAGTTCTCCAGTTGAGCAGTTCTTC
length: 16; J: TRBJ2-3; size: .; V: TRBV13; D: TRBD2; CDR3: CASSLRTSGPGDTQYF; DNA: TGTGCCAGCAGCTTACGGACTAGCGGTCCCGGGGATACGCAGTATTTT
length: 12; J: TRBJ1-1; size: .; V: TRBV19; D: .; CDR3: CASSRRNTEAFF; DNA: TGTGCCAGTAGTCGGCGGAACACTGAAGCTTTCTTT
length: 15; J: TRBJ1-2; size: .; V: TRBV28; D: .; CDR3: CASSLRGTGNYGYTF; DNA: TGTGCCAGCAGTTTAAGGGGGACTGGTAACTATGGCTACACCTTC
length: 16; J: TRBJ1-5; size: .; V: TRBV6-1; D: .; CDR3: CASSVGSRGINQPQHF; DNA: TGTGCCAGCAGTGTAGGATCGCGGGGAATCAATCAGCCCCAGCATTTT
length: 15; J: TRBJ1-1; size: few; V: TRBV18; D: TRBD1; CDR3: CASSPPGTGKVGAFF; DNA: TGTGCCAGCTCACCCCCCGGGACAGGGAAGGTTGGGGCTTTCTTT
length: 15; J: TRBJ1-2; size: .; V: TRBV18; D: TRBD1; CDR3: CASSPSSTGNYGYTF; DNA: TGTGCCAGCTCACCAAGTTCGACAGGGAACTATGGCTACACCTTC
length: 16; J: TRBJ2-1; size: .; V: TRBV4-1; D: .; CDR3: CASSQEVSGGRDEQFF; DNA: TGCGCCAGCAGCCAAGAGGTATCAGGTGGTAGGGATGAGCAGTTCTTC
length: 14; J: TRBJ2-4; size: .; V: TRBV4-1; D: .; CDR3: CASSIRVWENIQYF; DNA: TGCGCCAGCAGCATCAGGGTATGGGAAAACATTCAGTACTTC
length: 11; J: TRBJ2-7; size: .; V: TRBV20-1; D: .; CDR3: CSARDGYEQYF; DNA: TGCAGTGCTAGAGACGGGTACGAGCAGTACTTC
length: 15; J: TRBJ2-7; size: .; V: TRBV4-2; D: TRBD2; CDR3: CASSQDLAGSYEQYF; DNA: TGTGCCAGCAGCCAAGATCTAGCGGGTTCCTACGAGCAGTACTTC
length: 17; J: TRBJ2-1; size: .; V: TRBV3-1/TRBV3-2; D: TRBD2; CDR3: CASSQESGRAQFDEQFF; DNA: TGTGCCAGCAGCCAAGAGAGCGGGAGGGCCCAATTCGATGAGCAGTTCTTC
length: 13; J: TRBJ1-2; size: .; V: TRBV12-3/TRBV12-4; D: .; CDR3: CASNPHEDYGYTF; DNA: TGTGCCAGCAATCCGCACGAAGACTATGGCTACACCTTC
length: 12; J: TRBJ1-5; size: few; V: TRBV28; D: .; CDR3: CASRAALQPQHF; DNA: TGTGCCAGCAGGGCGGCCTTACAGCCCCAGCATTTT
length: 16; J: TRBJ2-7; size: .; V: TRBV6-2/TRBV6-3; D: TRBD2; CDR3: CASSYTSGRASYEQYF; DNA: TGTGCCAGCAGTTACACTAGCGGGAGGGCCTCCTACGAGCAGTACTTC
length: 16; J: TRBJ2-1; size: .; V: TRBV7-6; D: .; CDR3: CASSLVSADTYNEQFF; DNA: TGTGCCAGCAGCTTAGTTAGCGCCGACACCTACAATGAGCAGTTCTTC
length: 13; J: TRBJ1-4; size: .; V: TRBV12-5; D: .; CDR3: CASAGGTNEKLFF; DNA: TGTGCTAGTGCCGGAGGGACTAATGAAAAACTGTTTTTT
length: 16; J: TRBJ1-2; size: .; V: TRBV5-1; D: .; CDR3: CASSLELRGFNYGYTF; DNA: TGCGCCAGCAGCTTGGAGCTGAGGGGATTTAACTATGGCTACACCTTC
length: 15; J: TRBJ2-5; size: .; V: TRBV2; D: TRBD2; CDR3: CASSVLAGIVETQYF; DNA: TGTGCCAGCAGTGTCCTAGCGGGTATAGTAGAGACCCAGTACTTC
length: 14; J: TRBJ2-3; size: once; V: TRBV5-1; D: .; CDR3: CASSTGLLTDTQYF; DNA: TGCGCCAGCAGCACCGGACTCCTCACAGATACGCAGTATTTT
length: 15; J: TRBJ2-1; size: .; V: TRBV6-5; D: .; CDR3: CASSYRGSSYNEQFF; DNA: TGTGCCAGCAGTTACCGGGGCAGCTCCTACAATGAGCAGTTCTTC
length: 16; J: TRBJ2-5; size: .; V: TRBV6-4; D: TRBD2; CDR3: CASSVNVGGPSETQYF; DNA: TGTGCCAGCAGTGTGAACGTGGGAGGGCCATCGGAGACCCAGTACTTC
length: 14; J: TRBJ1-3; size: few; V: TRBV7-9; D: .; CDR3: CASHDSSSGNTIYF; DNA: TGTGCCAGCCACGACAGCTCCTCTGGAAACACCATATATTTT
length: 18; J: TRBJ1-4; size: .; V: TRBV19; D: TRBD1; CDR3: CASSTRSQPGQGAGKLFF; DNA: TGTGCCAGTAGTACCCGATCTCAACCGGGACAGGGGGCCGGAAAACTGTTTTTT
length: 14; J: TRBJ2-2; size: .; V: TRBV14; D: .; CDR3: CASSQVPYTGELFF; DNA: TGTGCCAGCAGCCAAGTCCCCTACACCGGGGAGCTGTTTTTT
length: 14; J: TRBJ1-2; size: few; V: TRBV6-4; D: TRBD1; CDR3: CASSDFGMGQGYTF; DNA: TGTGCCAGCAGTGACTTTGGGATGGGACAGGGCTACACCTTC
length: 13; J: TRBJ2-7; size: .; V: TRBV27; D: .; CDR3: CASSLAGLNEQYF; DNA: TGTGCCAGCAGTTTAGCGGGGCTGAATGAGCAGTACTTC
length: 14; J: TRBJ2-5; size: .; V: TRBV6-1; D: .; CDR3: CASSERGREETQYF; DNA: TGTGCCAGCAGTGAGCGGGGTCGGGAGGAGACCCAGTACTTC
length: 16; J: TRBJ2-1; size: .; V: TRBV9; D: .; CDR3: CASSVAGSAYYNEQFF; DNA: TGTGCCAGCAGCGTAGCTGGTAGCGCGTACTACAATGAGCAGTTCTTC
length: 14; J: TRBJ2-4; size: .; V: TRBV13; D: .; CDR3: CASGKSLAKNIQYF; DNA: TGTGCCAGCGGAAAAAGTCTTGCCAAAAACATTCAGTACTTC
length: 14; J: TRBJ1-2; size: .; V: TRBV19; D: .; CDR3: CASSIGTSNYGYTF; DNA: TGTGCCAGTAGTATTGGGACCTCTAACTATGGCTACACCTTC
length: 14; J: TRBJ1-2; size: .; V: TRBV5-1; D: .; CDR3: CASSLEGSLYGYTF; DNA: TGCGCCAGCAGCTTGGAGGGCAGCCTATATGGCTACACCTTC
length: 17; J: TRBJ2-7; size: .; V: TRBV7-9; D: TRBD2; CDR3: CASSPGLAGGNMYEQYF; DNA: TGTGCCAGCAGCCCGGGACTAGCGGGAGGAAACATGTACGAGCAGTACTTC
length: 15; J: TRBJ2-1; size: .; V: TRBV7-9; D: TRBD1; CDR3: CASSLVQGPENEQFF; DNA: TGTGCCAGCAGCTTAGTACAGGGGCCCGAGAATGAGCAGTTCTTC
length: 15; J: TRBJ1-2; size: .; V: TRBV7-2; D: .; CDR3: CASSAWLGEWNGYTF; DNA: TGTGCCAGCAGCGCCTGGCTGGGAGAATGGAATGGCTACACCTTC
length: 16; J: TRBJ1-5; size: .; V: TRBV5-1; D: .; CDR3: CASSLVPGSNNQPQHF; DNA: TGCGCCAGCAGCTTGGTGCCGGGCTCGAACAATCAGCCCCAGCATTTT
length: 14; J: TRBJ2-7; size: .; V: TRBV5-1; D: TRBD2; CDR3: CASSLTGTRNEQYF; DNA: TGCGCCAGCAGCTTGACCGGGACTAGAAACGAGCAGTACTTC
length: 14; J: TRBJ1-2; size: .; V: TRBV24-1; D: .; CDR3: CATSEGQFKGGYTF; DNA: TGTGCCACCAGTGAAGGACAGTTCAAGGGTGGCTACACCTTC